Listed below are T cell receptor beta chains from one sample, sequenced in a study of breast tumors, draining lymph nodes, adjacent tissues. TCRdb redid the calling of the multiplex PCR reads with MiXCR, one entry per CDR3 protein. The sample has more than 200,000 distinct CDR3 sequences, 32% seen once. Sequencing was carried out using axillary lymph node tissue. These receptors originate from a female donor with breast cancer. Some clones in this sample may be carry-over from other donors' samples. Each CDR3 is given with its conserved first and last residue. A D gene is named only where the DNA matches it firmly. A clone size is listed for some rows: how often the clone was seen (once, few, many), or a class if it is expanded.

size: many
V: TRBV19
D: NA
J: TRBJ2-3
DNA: TGTGCCAGTAGCCATTATACGGATCCCCTGAGCACAGATACGCAGTATTTT
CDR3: CASSHYTDPLSTDTQYF

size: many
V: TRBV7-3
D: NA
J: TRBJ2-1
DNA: TGTGCCAGCAGCGAGACTAGTACCTACAATGAGCAGTTCTTC
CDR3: CASSETSTYNEQFF

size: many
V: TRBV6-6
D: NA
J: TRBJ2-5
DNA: TGTGCCAGCAGTTACCAGGGACTCAAAGAGACCCAGTACTTC
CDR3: CASSYQGLKETQYF

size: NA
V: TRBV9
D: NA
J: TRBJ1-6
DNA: TGTGCCAGCAGCATAACAACAGGGAATTCACCCCTCCACTTT
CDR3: CASSITTGNSPLHF

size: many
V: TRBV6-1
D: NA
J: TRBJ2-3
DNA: TGTGCCAGCAGTGAGCGCAGACAAGCAGATACGCAGTATTTT
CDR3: CASSERRQADTQYF

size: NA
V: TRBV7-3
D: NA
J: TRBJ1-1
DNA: TGTGCCAGCAGCCCCGACGGCTACACTGAAGCTTTCTTT
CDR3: CASSPDGYTEAFF

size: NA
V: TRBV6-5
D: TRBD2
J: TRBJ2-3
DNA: TGTGCCAGCAGTTATACAGCGGGGGCCACAGATACGCAGTATTTT
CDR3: CASSYTAGATDTQYF

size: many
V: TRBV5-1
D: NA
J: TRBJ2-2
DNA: TGCGCCAGCAGCTTGGTTGCGGGCCCGAACACCGGGGAGCTGTTTTTT
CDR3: CASSLVAGPNTGELFF

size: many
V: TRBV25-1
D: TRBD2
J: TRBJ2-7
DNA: TGTGCCAGCAGTGAATCCCTTGGACTAGCGGGAGCTTACGAGCAGTACTTC
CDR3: CASSESLGLAGAYEQYF

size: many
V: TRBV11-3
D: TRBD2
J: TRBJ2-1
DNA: TGTGCCAGCAGCTTCGGGCTAGCGGGGGGTGAGCAGTTCTTC
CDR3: CASSFGLAGGEQFF

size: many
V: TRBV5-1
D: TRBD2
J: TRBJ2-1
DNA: TGCGCCAGCAGCTTGGATAGCGGGAGGGGTAGGGAGCAGTTCTTC
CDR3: CASSLDSGRGREQFF

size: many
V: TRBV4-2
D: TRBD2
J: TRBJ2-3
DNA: TGTGCCAGCAGCCCCCTTGGAGCGGGGGGTGGAGATACGCAGTATTTT
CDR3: CASSPLGAGGGDTQYF

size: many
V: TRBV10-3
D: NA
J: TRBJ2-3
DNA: TGTGCCATCAGTGAGTCTTTAGGCACAGATACGCAGTATTTT
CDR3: CAISESLGTDTQYF

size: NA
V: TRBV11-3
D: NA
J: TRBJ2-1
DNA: TGTGCCAGCAGCTTACGAAGAACGGCCTACAATGAGCAGTTCTTC
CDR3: CASSLRRTAYNEQFF

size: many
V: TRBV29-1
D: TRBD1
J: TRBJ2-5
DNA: TGCAGCGTCCCCGACAGGGGAAGAGAGACCCAGTACTTC
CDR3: CSVPDRGRETQYF

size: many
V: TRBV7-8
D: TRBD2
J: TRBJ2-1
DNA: TGTGCCAGCAGCTTAGAACTAGCGGGAGTCAATGAGCAGTTCTTC
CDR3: CASSLELAGVNEQFF

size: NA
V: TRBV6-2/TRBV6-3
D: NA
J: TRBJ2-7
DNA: TGTGCCAGCAGGCAAAGAGAGGGGTTCTACGAGCAGTACTTC
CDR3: CASRQREGFYEQYF

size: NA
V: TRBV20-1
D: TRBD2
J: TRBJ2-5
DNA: TGCAGTGCCCACCGGACTAGCGGGAACCAAGAGACCCAGTACTTC
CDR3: CSAHRTSGNQETQYF

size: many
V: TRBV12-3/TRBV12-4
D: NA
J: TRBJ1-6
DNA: TGTGCCAGCAGTTTACGTGGGGGTACCTCACCCCTCCACTTT
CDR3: CASSLRGGTSPLHF

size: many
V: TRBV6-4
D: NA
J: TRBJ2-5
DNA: TGTGCCAGCAGTCACCGAGGGACTGGACCCCAAGAGACCCAGTACTTC
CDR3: CASSHRGTGPQETQYF

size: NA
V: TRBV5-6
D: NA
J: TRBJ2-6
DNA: TGTGCCAGCAGCTTGCGGGCAGAATCGGCTGGGGCCAACGTCCTGACTTTC
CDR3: CASSLRAESAGANVLTF

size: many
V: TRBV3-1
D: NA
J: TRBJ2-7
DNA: TGTGCCAGCAGCCAAGATCTTGGGCAGTTTAGGTACTTC
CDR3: CASSQDLGQFRYF